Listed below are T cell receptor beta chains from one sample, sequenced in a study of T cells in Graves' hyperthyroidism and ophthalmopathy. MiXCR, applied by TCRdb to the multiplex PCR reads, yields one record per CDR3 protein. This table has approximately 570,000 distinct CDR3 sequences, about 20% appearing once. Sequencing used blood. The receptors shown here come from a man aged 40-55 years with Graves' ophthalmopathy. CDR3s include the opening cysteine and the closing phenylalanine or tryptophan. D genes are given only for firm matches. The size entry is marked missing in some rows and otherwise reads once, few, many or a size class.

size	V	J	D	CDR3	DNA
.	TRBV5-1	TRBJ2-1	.	CASSTGRGHDEQFF	TGTGCCAGCAGCACGGGGCGGGGGCACGATGAGCAGTTCTTC
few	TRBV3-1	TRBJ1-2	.	CASSQVPQYYGYTF	TGTGCCAGCAGCCAAGTTCCCCAGTACTATGGCTACACCTTC
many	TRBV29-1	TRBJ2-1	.	CSVSPGSYEQFF	TGCAGCGTATCCCCGGGGTCGTATGAGCAGTTCTTC
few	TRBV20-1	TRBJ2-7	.	CSASPRGEQYF	TGCAGTGCTAGCCCCCGGGGCGAGCAGTACTTC
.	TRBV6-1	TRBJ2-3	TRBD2	CASSESLAGSTDTQYF	TGTGCCAGCAGTGAATCGCTAGCGGGGAGCACAGATACGCAGTATTTT
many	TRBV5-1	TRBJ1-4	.	CASSLADWGMEEKLFF	TGCGCCAGCAGCTTGGCGGATTGGGGAATGGAGGAAAAACTGTTTTTT
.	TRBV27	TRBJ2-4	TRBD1	CASSLGQGLWNIQYF	TGTGCCAGCAGTTTAGGACAGGGGTTGTGGAACATTCAGTACTTC
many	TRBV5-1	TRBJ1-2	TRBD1	CASSYLGGAGDGYTF	TGCGCCAGCAGCTACCTAGGGGGCGCAGGAGATGGCTACACCTTC
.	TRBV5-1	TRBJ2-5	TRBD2	CASGNLWKREGGETQYF	TGCGCCAGCGGGAACCTTTGGAAGCGGGAGGGCGGAGAGACCCAGTACTTC
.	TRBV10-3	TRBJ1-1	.	CASSLGEDTEAFF	TGTGCCAGCTCCCTGGGGGAGGACACTGAAGCTTTCTTT
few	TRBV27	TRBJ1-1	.	CASSPRGQNTEAFF	TGTGCCAGCAGTCCCCGTGGGCAGAACACTGAAGCTTTCTTT
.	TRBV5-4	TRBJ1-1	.	CASSFGGAGMNTEAFF	TGTGCCAGCAGCTTCGGGGGGGCAGGTATGAACACTGAAGCTTTCTTT
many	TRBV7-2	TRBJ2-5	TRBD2	CASSLRKAGGLETQYF	TGTGCCAGCAGCTTACGGAAGGCGGGAGGTTTAGAGACCCAGTACTTC
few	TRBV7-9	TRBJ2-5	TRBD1	CASSSPGTGETQYF	TGTGCCAGCAGCTCCCCCGGGACAGGAGAGACCCAGTACTTC
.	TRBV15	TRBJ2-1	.	CATSISRASVLHNEQFF	TGTGCCACCAGCATTAGTAGAGCGAGCGTTCTACACAATGAGCAGTTCTTC
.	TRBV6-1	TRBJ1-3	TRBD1	CASSEAGGASGNTIYF	TGTGCCAGCAGTGAGGCAGGGGGAGCCTCTGGAAACACCATATATTTT
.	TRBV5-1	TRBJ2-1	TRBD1	CASSLVRTGAYNEQFF	TGCGCCAGCAGCTTGGTCCGCACAGGGGCCTACAATGAGCAGTTCTTC
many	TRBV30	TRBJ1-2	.	CAWSSTGLGYTF	TGTGCCTGGAGTTCCACGGGTCTCGGCTACACCTTC
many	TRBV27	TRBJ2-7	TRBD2	CASSPLGLVEQYF	TGTGCCAGCAGTCCCCTCGGACTAGTCGAGCAGTACTTC
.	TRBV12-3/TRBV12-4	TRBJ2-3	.	CASSLDGHTDTQYF	TGTGCCAGCAGTTTAGACGGACACACAGATACGCAGTATTTT
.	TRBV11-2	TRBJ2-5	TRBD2	CASGYPPTGTSGSSGRETQYF	TGTGCCAGCGGATACCCCCCTACCGGGACTAGCGGGAGCTCCGGGAGGGAGACCCAGTACTTC
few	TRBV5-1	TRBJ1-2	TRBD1	CASSLGQGNTYTF	TGCGCCAGCAGCTTGGGACAGGGAAATACCTACACCTTC
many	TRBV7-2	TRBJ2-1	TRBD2	CASSLVMGTTYNEQFF	TGTGCCAGCAGCTTAGTTATGGGGACTACTTACAATGAGCAGTTCTTC
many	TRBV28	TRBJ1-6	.	CAGRRAVYNSPLHF	TGTGCCGGACGTCGGGCGGTCTATAATTCACCCCTCCACTTT
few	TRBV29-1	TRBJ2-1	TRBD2	CSVEWLAGGVHNEQFF	TGCAGCGTTGAATGGTTAGCGGGAGGGGTCCACAATGAGCAGTTCTTC
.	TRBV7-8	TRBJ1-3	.	CASSLPPVYSGNTIYF	TGTGCCAGCAGCTTACCTCCCGTCTACTCTGGAAACACCATATATTTT
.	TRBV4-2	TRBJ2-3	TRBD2	CASSQDLVRTSGIGAHTDTQYF	TGTGCCAGCAGCCAAGATCTGGTCCGGACTAGCGGTATCGGCGCACACACAGATACGCAGTATTTT
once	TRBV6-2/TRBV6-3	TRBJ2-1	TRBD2	CASTLPAKGISGGRVEQFF	TGTGCCAGCACTCTCCCCGCCAAGGGGATTAGCGGGGGCCGGGTTGAGCAGTTCTTC
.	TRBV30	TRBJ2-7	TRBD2	CAWTQLRRLAGGSVPYEQYF	TGTGCCTGGACACAGCTGAGAAGACTAGCGGGAGGATCTGTCCCCTACGAGCAGTACTTC
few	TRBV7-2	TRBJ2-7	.	CASSLGGWSEQYF	TGTGCCAGCAGCTTAGGGGGATGGAGCGAGCAGTACTTC
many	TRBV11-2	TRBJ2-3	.	CASSSYYTQYF	TGTGCCAGCAGCTCGTACTATACGCAGTATTTT
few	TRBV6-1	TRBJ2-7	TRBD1	CASSDWTGTSEQYF	TGTGCCAGCAGTGATTGGACAGGGACCTCCGAGCAGTACTTC
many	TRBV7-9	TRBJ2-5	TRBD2	CASSKRLAGDGWETQYF	TGTGCCAGCAGCAAGCGGCTAGCGGGAGATGGTTGGGAGACCCAGTACTTC
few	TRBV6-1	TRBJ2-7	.	CASTRTESYEQYF	TGTGCCAGCACGAGGACAGAATCCTACGAGCAGTACTTC
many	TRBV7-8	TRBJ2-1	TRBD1	CASSQLPGQTYNEQFF	TGTGCCAGCAGCCAACTTCCGGGACAGACCTACAATGAGCAGTTCTTC
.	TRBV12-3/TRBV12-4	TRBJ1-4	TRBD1	CASRLDRNRGKLFF	TGTGCCAGCAGATTGGACAGGAACCGGGGTAAACTGTTTTTT
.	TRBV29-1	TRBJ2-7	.	CSVQPSRGALYEQYF	TGCAGCGTACAACCCTCCAGGGGGGCTCTCTACGAGCAGTACTTC
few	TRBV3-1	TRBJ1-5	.	CASSQLHTADQPQHF	TGTGCCAGCAGCCAACTTCACACAGCAGATCAGCCCCAGCATTTT
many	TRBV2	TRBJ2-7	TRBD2	CASSEVPAGVYEQYF	TGTGCCAGCAGTGAAGTACCAGCGGGGGTCTACGAGCAGTACTTC
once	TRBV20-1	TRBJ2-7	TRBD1	CSARDPAVTGDEQYF	TGCAGTGCTAGAGACCCCGCCGTGACAGGGGACGAGCAGTACTTC
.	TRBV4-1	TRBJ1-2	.	CASSQEGAPHGYTF	TGCGCCAGCAGCCAAGAGGGGGCTCCCCATGGCTACACCTTC
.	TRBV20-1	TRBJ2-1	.	CSANVAGRRVMGEQFF	TGCAGTGCTAATGTCGCGGGACGGAGGGTTATGGGTGAGCAGTTCTTC
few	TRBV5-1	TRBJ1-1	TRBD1	CASSLEGQGGTEAFF	TGCGCCAGCAGCTTAGAAGGACAGGGCGGGACTGAAGCTTTCTTT
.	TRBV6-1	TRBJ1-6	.	CAGTNPEAYNSPLHF	TGTGCCGGCACCAACCCGGAGGCCTATAATTCACCCCTCCACTTT
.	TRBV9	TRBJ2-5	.	CASGGSKEETQYF	TGTGCCAGCGGTGGGAGTAAGGAAGAGACCCAGTACTTC
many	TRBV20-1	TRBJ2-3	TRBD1	CSARELQDRERGTQYF	TGCAGTGCTAGAGAACTACAGGACAGGGAAAGGGGTACGCAGTATTTT
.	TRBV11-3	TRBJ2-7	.	CASSGGDSLSYEQYF	TGTGCCAGTAGTGGCGGAGACAGCCTGTCCTACGAGCAGTACTTC
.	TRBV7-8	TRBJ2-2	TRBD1	CASSPTGSSIPNTGELFF	TGTGCCAGTAGTCCGACAGGGTCCAGCATACCAAACACCGGGGAGCTGTTTTTT
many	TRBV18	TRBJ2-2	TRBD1	CASSPTGVTGELFF	TGTGCCAGCTCACCGACAGGGGTCACCGGGGAGCTGTTTTTT
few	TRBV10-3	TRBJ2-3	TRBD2	CAISQGLAADTQYF	TGTGCCATCAGCCAAGGACTAGCGGCAGATACGCAGTATTTT
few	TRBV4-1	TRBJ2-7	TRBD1	CASSPGDRVYEQYF	TGCGCCAGCAGCCCCGGGGACAGGGTCTACGAGCAGTACTTC
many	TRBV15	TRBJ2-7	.	CATSRVGSPYEQYF	TGTGCCACCAGCAGAGTCGGCTCTCCCTACGAGCAGTACTTC
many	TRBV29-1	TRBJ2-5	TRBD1	CSVEDGGQGRTQYF	TGCAGCGTTGAAGATGGAGGACAGGGAAGGACCCAGTACTTC
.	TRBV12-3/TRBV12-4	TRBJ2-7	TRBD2	CASSLAGTSPYEQYF	TGTGCCAGCAGTTTAGCCGGGACTAGCCCCTACGAGCAGTACTTC